The 9 T cell receptor beta chains in this list originate from one sample, sequenced in a study of Ad26.COV2.S vaccination and SARS-CoV-2 variants. The repertoire was sequenced with immunoSEQ multiplex PCR; TCRdb's copy has only in-frame clones and lacks some. The top ten hold roughly 6% of the sample, which has about 330,000 clones, roughly nine tenths seen once. Treatment reported: about 20 received Ad26.COV2.S at low or high dose, single or two shots; a few received placebo; per-sample allocation not given. Repertoires come from day 63 after the first vaccine or placebo injection. The sequencing used peripheral blood, collected in a trial of Ad26.COV2.S vaccine versus placebo. Receptors were obtained from a person aged 18-60 years who received the Ad26.COV2.S COVID-19 vaccine or a placebo.

As concerns this clone: A junction end diverges from the germline sequence, so it may reflect a read error. This rearrangement joins TRBV3-1 (or the pseudogene TRBV3-2) to TRBJ1-1, with unresolved D. Germline V CDR1 and CDR2: LGHDT, YNNKEL (reference sequence). CDR3 length: 10 residues. DNA of the CDR3: TGTGCCAGCAGCCAAGTGGACCCGGTATTT. As protein: CASSQVDPVF.

This chain links TRBV5-6 with TRBJ1-1; D gene ambiguous. The CDR3 runs 14 residues. Trimming took 6 bases from V and 4 from J, leaving 16 bases between them. Germline V gives CDR1 SGHDT, CDR2 YYEEEE. The DNA of the CDR3 is TGTGCCAGCAAACCCGTCAAGTTCGTCACTGAAGCTTTCTTT. The encoded protein is CASKPVKFVTEAFF. Full variable domain (outside the CDR3, taken from reference TRBV5-6 and TRBJ1-1): DAGVTQSPTHLIKTRGQQVTLRCSPKSGHDTVSWYQQALGQGPQFIFQYYEEEERQRGNFPDRFSGHQFPNYSSELNVNALLLGDSALYLCASKPVKFVTEAFFGQGTRLTVV.

This chain uses TRBV19 with TRBJ1-2, with D tentatively TRBD1 (6 bases). CDR1 is LNHDA and CDR2 is SQIVND in the germline V gene (reference sequence). The length of the CDR3 is 12 residues. The V and J ends lost 6 bases and 4 bases respectively, with 9 bases between them. The CDR3, as DNA: TGTGCCAGTAGACAGGGAATCTATGGCTACACCTTC. It encodes CASRQGIYGYTF.

This rearrangement joins TRBV27 to TRBJ2-1; D is possibly TRBD2 (5 bases). Germline lookup yields CDR1 MNHEY and CDR2 SMNVEV (reference sequence). V was pared by 11 bases and J by 6 bases, with 17 bases between. The CDR3 covers 13 residues. DNA of the CDR3: TGTGCCCTCAGGAGGCTTGGGAGCAATGAGCAGTTCTTC. Translating it yields CALRRLGSNEQFF.

J is TRBJ1-5 and V is TRBV18; 9 bases are shared with TRBD1. The CDR3 has 14 residues. The V gene's germline CDR1 is KGHSH and CDR2 LQKENI. The V and J ends lost 4 bases and 4 bases, in that order; junction bases with no gene match: 2. CDR3 bases: TGTGCCAGCTCACGCGGGACAGGGAATCAGCCCCAGCATTTT. Translating it yields CASSRGTGNQPQHF. The variable domain in full, with the rest retrieved from reference TRBV18 and TRBJ1-5, is NAGVMQNPRHLVRRRGQEARLRCSPMKGHSHVYWYRQLPEEGLKFMVYLQKENIIDESGMPKERFSAEFPKEGPSILRIQQVVRGDSAAYFCASSRGTGNQPQHFGDGTRLSIL.

This chain uses TRBV30 with TRBJ1-2, with 8 bases that match TRBD1. The length of the CDR3 is 15 residues. V trimming: 6 bases; J trimming: 2 bases; junction bases outside the gene matches: 11. The V gene's germline CDR1 is GTSNPN and CDR2 SVGIG (reference sequence). CDR3 coding DNA: TGTGCCTGTACCATCGGACAGGGCCTAAACTATGGCTACACCTTC. Translated, it gives CACTIGQGLNYGYTF.

This clone was seen just once. The chain has TRBV6-1 and TRBJ1-5; weak D call: TRBD1 (6 bases). The ends were cut back, 0 bases at V and 3 bases at J, with 18 bases in the middle. Germline V lookup: CDR1 MNHNS, CDR2 SASEGT. This CDR3 region has 18 residues. CDR3 protein: CASSEALPGVGHNQPQHF. For the CDR3, the DNA is TGTGCCAGCAGTGAAGCGCTACCAGGGGTTGGTCACAATCAGCCCCAGCATTTT.

The chain joins TRBV6-5 to TRBJ2-1; a possible D gene is TRBD2 (6 bases). In germline, CDR1 is MNHEY, CDR2 SVGAGI. The CDR3 sequence is 15 residues long. Trimming stripped 7 bases from V and 4 bases from J, with 17 bases between. The CDR3 reads CASKVAVGMYNEQFF. CDR3 nucleotides: TGTGCCAGCAAAGTAGCGGTGGGAATGTACAATGAGCAGTTCTTC.

The V call is TRBV3-1 (or the pseudogene TRBV3-2), the J call TRBJ1-1; a possible D gene is TRBD1 (5 bases). V lost 4 bases and J lost 8, with 11 bases in between. The CDR3 sequence is 12 residues long. Germline V gives CDR1 LGHDT, CDR2 YNNKEL (reference sequence). The CDR3 here is CASSPRRGEAFF. CDR3 in DNA: TGTGCCAGCAGCCCCCGGCGGGGGGAAGCTTTCTTT.